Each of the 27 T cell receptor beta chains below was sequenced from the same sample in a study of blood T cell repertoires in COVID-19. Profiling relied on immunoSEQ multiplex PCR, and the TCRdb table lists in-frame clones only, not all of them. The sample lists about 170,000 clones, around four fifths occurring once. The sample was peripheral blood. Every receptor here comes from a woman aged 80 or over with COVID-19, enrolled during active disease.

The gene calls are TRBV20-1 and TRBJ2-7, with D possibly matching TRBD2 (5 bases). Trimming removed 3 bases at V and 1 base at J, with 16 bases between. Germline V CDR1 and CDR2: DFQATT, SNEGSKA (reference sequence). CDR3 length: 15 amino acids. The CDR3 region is CSASRLAGGSYEQYF. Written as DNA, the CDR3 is TGCAGTGCTAGTAGGCTAGCAGGAGGATCCTACGAGCAGTACTTC.

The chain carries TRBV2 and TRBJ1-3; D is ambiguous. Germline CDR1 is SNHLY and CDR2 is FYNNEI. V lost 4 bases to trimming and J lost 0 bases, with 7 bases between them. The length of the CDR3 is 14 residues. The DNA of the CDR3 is TGTGCCAGCAGTGGACAAAGCTCTGGAAACACCATATATTTT. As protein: CASSGQSSGNTIYF.

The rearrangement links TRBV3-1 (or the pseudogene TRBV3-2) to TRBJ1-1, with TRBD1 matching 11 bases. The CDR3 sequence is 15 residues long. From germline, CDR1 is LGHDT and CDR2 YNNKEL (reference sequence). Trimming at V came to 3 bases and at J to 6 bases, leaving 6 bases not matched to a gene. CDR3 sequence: CASSQAGQGEAEAFF. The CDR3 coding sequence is TGTGCCAGCAGCCAGGCGGGACAGGGGGAGGCTGAAGCTTTCTTT.

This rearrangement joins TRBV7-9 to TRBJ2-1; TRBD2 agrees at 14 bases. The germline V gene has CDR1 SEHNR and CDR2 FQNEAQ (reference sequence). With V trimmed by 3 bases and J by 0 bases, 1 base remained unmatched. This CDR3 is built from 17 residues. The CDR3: CASSFGTSGSSYNEQFF. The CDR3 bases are TGTGCCAGCAGCTTCGGGACTAGCGGGAGCTCCTACAATGAGCAGTTCTTC.

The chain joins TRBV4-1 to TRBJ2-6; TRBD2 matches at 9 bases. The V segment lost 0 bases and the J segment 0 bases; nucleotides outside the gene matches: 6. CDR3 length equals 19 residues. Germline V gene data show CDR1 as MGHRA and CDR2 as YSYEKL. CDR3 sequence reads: CASSQEPPAGGSGANVLTF. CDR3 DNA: TGCGCCAGCAGCCAAGAGCCTCCAGCGGGGGGCTCTGGGGCCAACGTCCTGACTTTC.

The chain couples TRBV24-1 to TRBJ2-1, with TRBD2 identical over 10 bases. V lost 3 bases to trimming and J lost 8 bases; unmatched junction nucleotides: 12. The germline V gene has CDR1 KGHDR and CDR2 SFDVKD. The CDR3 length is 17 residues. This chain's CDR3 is CATSDPIGLADRDEQFF. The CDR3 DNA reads TGTGCCACCAGTGATCCCATAGGACTAGCGGACAGGGATGAGCAGTTCTTC.

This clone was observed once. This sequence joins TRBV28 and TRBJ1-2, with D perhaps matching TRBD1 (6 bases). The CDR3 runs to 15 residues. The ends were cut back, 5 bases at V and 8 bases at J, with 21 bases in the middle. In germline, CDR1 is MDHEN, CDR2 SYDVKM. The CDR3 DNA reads TGTGCCAGCAGTACCGGGACATCTTTAACGCGGGGCTACACCTTC. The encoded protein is CASSTGTSLTRGYTF.

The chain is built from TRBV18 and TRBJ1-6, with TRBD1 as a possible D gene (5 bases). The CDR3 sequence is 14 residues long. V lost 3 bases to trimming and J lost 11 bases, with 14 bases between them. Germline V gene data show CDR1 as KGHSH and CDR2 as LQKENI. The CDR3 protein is CASSPRDSYTPLHF. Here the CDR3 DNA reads TGTGCCAGCTCACCCCGGGACTCTTACACACCCCTCCACTTT.

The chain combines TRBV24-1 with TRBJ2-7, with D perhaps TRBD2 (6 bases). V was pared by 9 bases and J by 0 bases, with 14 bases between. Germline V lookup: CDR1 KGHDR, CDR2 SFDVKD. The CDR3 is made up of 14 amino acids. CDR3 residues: CATEASATSYEQYF. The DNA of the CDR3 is TGTGCCACCGAAGCTAGCGCAACCTCCTACGAGCAGTACTTC.

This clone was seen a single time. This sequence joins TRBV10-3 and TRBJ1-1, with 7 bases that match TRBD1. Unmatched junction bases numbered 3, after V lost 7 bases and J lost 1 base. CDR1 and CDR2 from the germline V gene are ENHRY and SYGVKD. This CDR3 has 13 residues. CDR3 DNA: TGTGCCATCACGGGACAGCCGAACACTGAAGCTTTCTTT. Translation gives CAITGQPNTEAFF.

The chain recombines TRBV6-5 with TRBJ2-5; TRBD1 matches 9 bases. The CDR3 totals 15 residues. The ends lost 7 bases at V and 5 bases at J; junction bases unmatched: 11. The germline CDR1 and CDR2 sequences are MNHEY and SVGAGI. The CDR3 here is CASTLQGATGETQYF. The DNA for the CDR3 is TGTGCCAGCACCCTACAGGGGGCAACGGGGGAGACCCAGTACTTC.

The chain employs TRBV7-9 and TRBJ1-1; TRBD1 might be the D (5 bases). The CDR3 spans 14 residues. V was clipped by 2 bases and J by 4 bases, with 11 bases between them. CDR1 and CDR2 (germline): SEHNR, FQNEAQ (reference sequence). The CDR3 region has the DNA TGTGCCAGCAGCTTACAGGGCTTCAGCACTGAAGCTTTCTTT. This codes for CASSLQGFSTEAFF.

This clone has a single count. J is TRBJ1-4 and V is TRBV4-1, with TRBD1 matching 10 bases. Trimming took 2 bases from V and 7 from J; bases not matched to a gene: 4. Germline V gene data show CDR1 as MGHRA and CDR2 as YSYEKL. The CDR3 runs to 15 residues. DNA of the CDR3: TGCGCCAGCAGCCAAAAGTGGACAGGGGGTGAAAAACTGTTTTTT. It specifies CASSQKWTGGEKLFF.

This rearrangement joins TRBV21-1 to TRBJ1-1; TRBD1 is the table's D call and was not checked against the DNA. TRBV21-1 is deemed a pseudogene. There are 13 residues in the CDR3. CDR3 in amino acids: CARPDRPNTEAFF. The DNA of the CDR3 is TGTGCCAGACCTGACAGGCCCAACACTGAAGCTTTCTTT.

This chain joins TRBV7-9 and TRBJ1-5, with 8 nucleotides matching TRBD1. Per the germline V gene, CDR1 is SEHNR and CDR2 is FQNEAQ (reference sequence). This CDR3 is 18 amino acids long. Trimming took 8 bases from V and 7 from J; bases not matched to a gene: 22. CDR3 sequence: CASLRGQGGVESGQPQHF. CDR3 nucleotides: TGTGCCAGCCTTAGAGGACAGGGTGGTGTAGAAAGTGGACAGCCCCAGCATTTT.

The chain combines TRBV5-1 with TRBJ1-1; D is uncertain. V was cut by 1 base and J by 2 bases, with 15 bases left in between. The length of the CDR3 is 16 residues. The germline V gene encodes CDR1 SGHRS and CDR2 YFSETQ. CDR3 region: CASSLSSNRINTEAFF. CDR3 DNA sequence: TGCGCCAGCAGCTTGAGTTCGAACAGAATAAACACTGAAGCTTTCTTT. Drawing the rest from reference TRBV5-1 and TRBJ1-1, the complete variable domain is KAGVTQTPRYLIKTRGQQVTLSCSPISGHRSVSWYQQTPGQGLQFLFEYFSETQRNKGNFPGRFSGRQFSNSRSEMNVSTLELGDSALYLCASSLSSNRINTEAFFGQGTRLTVV.

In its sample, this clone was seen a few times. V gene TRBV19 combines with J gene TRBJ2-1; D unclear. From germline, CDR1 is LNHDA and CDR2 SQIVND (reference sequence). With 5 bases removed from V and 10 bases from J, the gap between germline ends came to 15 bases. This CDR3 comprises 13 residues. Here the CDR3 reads CASSRQRMGEQFF. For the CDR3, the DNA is TGTGCCAGTAGTCGTCAAAGAATGGGCGAGCAGTTCTTC.

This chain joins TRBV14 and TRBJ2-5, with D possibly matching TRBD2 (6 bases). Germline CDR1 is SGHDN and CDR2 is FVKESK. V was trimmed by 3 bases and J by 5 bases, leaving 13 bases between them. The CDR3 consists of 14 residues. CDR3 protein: CASSHHLGRETQYF. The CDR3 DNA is TGTGCCAGCAGCCACCATTTGGGGAGGGAGACCCAGTACTTC.

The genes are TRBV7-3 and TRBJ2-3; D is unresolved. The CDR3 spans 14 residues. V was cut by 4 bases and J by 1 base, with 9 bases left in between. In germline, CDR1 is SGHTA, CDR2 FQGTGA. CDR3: CASSSPSGTDTQYF. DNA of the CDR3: TGTGCCAGCAGCTCCCCGAGCGGCACAGATACGCAGTATTTT.

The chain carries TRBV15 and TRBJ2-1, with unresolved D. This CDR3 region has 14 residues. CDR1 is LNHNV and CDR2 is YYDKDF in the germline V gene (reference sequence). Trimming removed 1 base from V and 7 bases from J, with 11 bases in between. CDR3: CATSRGLQLNEQFF. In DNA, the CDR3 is TGTGCCACCAGCAGAGGCCTACAGCTAAATGAGCAGTTCTTC.

The CDR3 here is CATSLGGRDSNQPQHF. CDR3 in DNA: TGTGCCACCAGTTTAGGGGGGAGGGACAGCAATCAGCCCCAGCATTTT. The chain employs TRBV24-1 and TRBJ1-5; D possibly corresponds to TRBD1 (6 bases). Trimming took off 6 bases at V and 1 base at J, with 15 bases between the two ends. The length of the CDR3 is 16 residues. CDR1 KGHDR and CDR2 SFDVKD come from the germline V gene.

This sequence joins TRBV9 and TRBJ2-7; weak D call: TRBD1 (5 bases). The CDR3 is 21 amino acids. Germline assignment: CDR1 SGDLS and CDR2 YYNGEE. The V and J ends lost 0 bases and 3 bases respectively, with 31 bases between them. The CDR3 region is CASSVDPPSGAALVSFYEQYF. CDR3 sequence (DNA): TGTGCCAGCAGCGTAGATCCCCCTAGTGGGGCCGCTTTGGTTTCTTTCTACGAGCAGTACTTC.

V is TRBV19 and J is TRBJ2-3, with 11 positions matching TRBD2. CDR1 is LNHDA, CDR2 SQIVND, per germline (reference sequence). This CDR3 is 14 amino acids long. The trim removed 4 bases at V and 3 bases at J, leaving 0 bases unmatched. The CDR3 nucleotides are TGTGCCAGTAGTACTAGCGGGGGGACAGATACGCAGTATTTT. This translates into CASSTSGGTDTQYF.

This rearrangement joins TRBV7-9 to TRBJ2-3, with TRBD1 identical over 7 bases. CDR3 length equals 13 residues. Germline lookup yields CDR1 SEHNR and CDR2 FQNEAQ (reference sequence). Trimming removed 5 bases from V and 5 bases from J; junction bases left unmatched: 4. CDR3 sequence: CASSKDRVDTQYF. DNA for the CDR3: TGTGCCAGCAGCAAAGACAGGGTAGATACGCAGTATTTT.

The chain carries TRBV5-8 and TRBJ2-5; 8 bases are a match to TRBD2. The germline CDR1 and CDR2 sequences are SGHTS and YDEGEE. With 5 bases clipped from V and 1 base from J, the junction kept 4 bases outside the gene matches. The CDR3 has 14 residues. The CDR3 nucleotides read TGTGCCAGCAGGGCGGGGGGCACCCAAGAGACCCAGTACTTC. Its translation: CASRAGGTQETQYF. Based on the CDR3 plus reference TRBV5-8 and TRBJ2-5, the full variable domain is EAGVTQSPTHLIKTRGQQATLRCSPISGHTSVYWYQQALGLGLQFLLWYDEGEERNRGNFPPRFSGRQFPNYSSELNVNALELEDSALYLCASRAGGTQETQYFGPGTRLLVL.

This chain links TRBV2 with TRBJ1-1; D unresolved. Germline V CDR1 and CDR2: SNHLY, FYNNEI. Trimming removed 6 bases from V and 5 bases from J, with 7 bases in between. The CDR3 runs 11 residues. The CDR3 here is CASSATTEAFF. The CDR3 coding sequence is TGTGCCAGCAGCGCGACAACTGAAGCTTTCTTT.

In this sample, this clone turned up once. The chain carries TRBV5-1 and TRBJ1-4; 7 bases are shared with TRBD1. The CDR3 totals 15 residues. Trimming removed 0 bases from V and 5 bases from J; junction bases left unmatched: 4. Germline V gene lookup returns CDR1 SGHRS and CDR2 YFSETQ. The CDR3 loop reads CASSLEGALNEKLFF. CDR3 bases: TGCGCCAGCAGCTTGGAGGGGGCCCTCAATGAAAAACTGTTTTTT.